A single T cell receptor (beta chain) is shown here with its context. Losses at the gene ends were 5 bases for V and 0 bases for J; bases not matched to a gene: 11. This CDR3 is 18 amino acids long. The germline V gene has CDR1 PRHDT and CDR2 FYEKMQ (reference sequence). This record belongs to a study of blood T cell repertoires in COVID-19. Overall study: Samples of COVID-19 (acute and convalescent) were obtained from the United States, Italy and Spain. PBMCs, B-cell-depleted T cells, or T cells were the source of the cDNA or gDNA that made up the material.

Followed over time, Seattle patients had been enrolled while infection was active. Per the authors' pipeline: Researchers report that nucleated cell counts were estimated from reference gene primer amplification. Clones were sequenced by immunoSEQ multiplex PCR, and TCRdb holds only the in-frame ones, with some missing. V and J calls and clone size are as listed in that table; D and trimming were resolved from the DNA. The sample lists fewer than 650,000 clones; roughly nine tenths were seen once. The clonotype comes from a woman aged 45-59 years with COVID-19, enrolled during active disease. The rearrangement uses TRBV13 and TRBJ2-4; 9 nucleotides agree with TRBD2. Source material: peripheral blood. The CDR3 bases are TGTGCCAGCAGCGTGGGTAGCGGGGGCCTCCTAGCCAAAAACATTCAGTACTTC. Translated, it gives CASSVGSGGLLAKNIQYF.